Listed below are T cell receptor beta chains from one sample, sequenced in a study of blood T cell repertoires in COVID-19. TCRdb keeps only in-frame clones here, not all; method: immunoSEQ multiplex PCR. The repertoire holds 270,000 or so clones, with around 84% as singletons. The sample consisted of peripheral blood. The receptors here all came from a human donor with COVID-19, enrolled during active disease. The donor label of this sample is uncertain. Each CDR3 is given with its conserved first and last residue.

V gene	CDR3 protein
TRBV6-6	CASNPGSSGNTIYF
TRBV19	CASSLTRGQSSNQPQHF
TRBV5-4	CASSLGGQGIRNSPLHF
TRBV7-2	CASSPGTSGRYWETQYF
TRBV5-1	CASSPRGGGYEQYF
TRBV2	CASRRTGVADVLTF
TRBV6-5	CASSSRQATNEKLFF
TRBV25-1	CASSDWTGGMTEAFF
TRBV6-2/TRBV6-3	CASSYAGVGATDTQYF
TRBV7-8	CASSMSLAGNEQFF
TRBV9	CASSVEVFSGGNEQFF
TRBV15	CATSRDPWAFYTF
TRBV28	CASTVGGNEKLFF
TRBV9	CASSVVGGSDEQFF
TRBV9	CASSVDTRQDYNEQFF
TRBV10-3	CAISESDSGVNTEAFF
TRBV28	CASSRTSGRAYEQYF
TRBV28	CASSLGQLLGLAGGPGSYEQYF
TRBV11-2	CASGAGRFHEQFF
TRBV7-3	CASSLGGAGEKLFF
TRBV6-6	CASSPGWETEAFF
TRBV4-3	CASSRDRGRGGELFF
TRBV28	CASSSLPYEAFF
TRBV24-1	CATSPAGTGSPGANVLTF
TRBV10-3	CAISPRMDSYNEQFF
TRBV5-6	CASSFRVSGANVLTF
TRBV5-3	CARSPVGSGTTRIQAKNIQYF
TRBV29-1	CSVEVVRTDGGYTF
TRBV27	CASSPRLQVSGDTQYF
TRBV29-1	CSEAPTAFGTQYF
TRBV5-8	CASSKTLVGGPYDEQFF
TRBV28	CASSLKPPSGSYEQYF
TRBV6-2/TRBV6-3	CASSYSLGHPFF